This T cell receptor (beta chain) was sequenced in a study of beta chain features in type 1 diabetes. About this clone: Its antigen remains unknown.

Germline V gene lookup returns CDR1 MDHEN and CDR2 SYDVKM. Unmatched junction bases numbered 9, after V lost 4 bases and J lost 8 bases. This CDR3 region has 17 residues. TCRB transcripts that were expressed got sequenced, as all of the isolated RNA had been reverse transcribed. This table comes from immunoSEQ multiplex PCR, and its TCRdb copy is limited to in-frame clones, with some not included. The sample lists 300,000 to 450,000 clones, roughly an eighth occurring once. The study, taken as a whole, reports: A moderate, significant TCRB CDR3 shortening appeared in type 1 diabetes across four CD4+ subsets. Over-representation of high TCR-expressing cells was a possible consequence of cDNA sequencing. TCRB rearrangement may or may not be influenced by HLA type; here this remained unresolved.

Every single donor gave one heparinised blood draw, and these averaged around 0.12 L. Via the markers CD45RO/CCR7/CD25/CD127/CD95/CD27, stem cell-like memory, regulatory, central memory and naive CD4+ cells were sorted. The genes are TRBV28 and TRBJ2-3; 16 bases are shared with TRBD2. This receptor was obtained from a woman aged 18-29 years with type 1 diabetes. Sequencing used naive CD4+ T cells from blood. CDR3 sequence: CASSSSGLAGGSGTQYF. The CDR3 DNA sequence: TGTGCCAGCAGTTCCTCGGGACTAGCGGGAGGGTCTGGTACGCAGTATTTT.